Listed below are T cell receptor beta chains from one sample, sequenced in a study of blood T cell repertoires in COVID-19. The table came from immunoSEQ multiplex PCR; TCRdb's copy has only in-frame clones and leaves some out. The table records 250,000 or so clones, around 90% of them present only once. Sequencing was performed on peripheral blood. These receptors were obtained from a man at least 80 years old with acute or convalescent COVID-19. Both conserved end residues are part of each CDR3. A D gene is named only where the DNA matches it firmly. Clone size is shown for a subset of rows, as once, few, many or a class of expanded clone.

clone_size j_call v_call d_call cdr3_aa cdr3_nt
. TRBJ1-5 TRBV5-6 . CASSFRGGNQPQHF TGTGCCAGCAGCTTCCGGGGGGGCAATCAGCCCCAGCATTTT
. TRBJ2-1 TRBV7-9 TRBD2 CASINFYRGGTSGRNEQFF TGTGCCAGCATCAACTTCTACCGTGGAGGGACTAGCGGGAGAAATGAGCAGTTCTTC
once TRBJ1-4 TRBV28 . CASSLSGGEEKLFF TGTGCCAGCAGTTTATCGGGGGGTGAAGAAAAACTGTTTTTT
. TRBJ1-1 TRBV6-5 . CASSYNRVVNTEAFF TGTGCCAGCAGTTACAACAGGGTAGTGAACACTGAAGCTTTCTTT
. TRBJ2-5 TRBV15 TRBD1 CATSRDIGTGSFQETQYF TGTGCCACCAGCAGAGATATCGGGACAGGGAGTTTCCAAGAGACCCAGTACTTC
. TRBJ2-2 TRBV6-5 . CASRFSTNTGELFF TGTGCCAGCAGGTTTTCCACGAACACCGGGGAGCTGTTTTTT
. TRBJ2-3 TRBV2 . CASRREAGDTQYF TGTGCCAGCAGGAGGGAGGCGGGTGATACGCAGTATTTT
. TRBJ1-2 TRBV7-8 . CASSLAGDYGYTF TGTGCCAGCAGCTTAGCGGGAGACTATGGCTACACCTTC
once TRBJ2-1 TRBV5-1 . CASSSTPGTYNEQFF TGCGCCAGCAGCTCGACCCCGGGGACCTACAATGAGCAGTTCTTC
. TRBJ2-7 TRBV24-1 TRBD2 CATSDLWASGVSYEQYF TGTGCCACCAGTGATTTGTGGGCTAGCGGGGTCTCCTACGAGCAGTACTTC
. TRBJ1-2 TRBV5-8 TRBD1 CASSSGQNAFSGYTF TGTGCCAGCAGCTCGGGACAGAACGCGTTCAGTGGCTACACCTTC
. TRBJ1-5 TRBV19 . CASSAAQGNQPQHF TGTGCCAGTAGTGCGGCCCAGGGGAATCAGCCCCAGCATTTT
. TRBJ1-5 TRBV28 . CAFGGAGNQPQHF TGTGCCTTCGGAGGGGCGGGCAATCAGCCCCAGCATTTT
. TRBJ1-3 TRBV7-2 TRBD1 CASSPQGVGNTIYF TGTGCCAGCAGCCCTCAGGGGGTAGGAAACACCATATATTTT
. TRBJ1-1 TRBV5-1 . CASSLWSQNTEAFF TGCGCCAGCAGCTTGTGGAGCCAGAACACTGAAGCTTTCTTT
. TRBJ1-5 TRBV19 . CASATNPNQPQHF TGTGCCAGCGCGACAAACCCAAATCAGCCCCAGCATTTT
. TRBJ1-6 TRBV9 . CASSRQPESPLHF TGTGCCAGCAGTCGCCAACCTGAGTCACCCCTCCACTTT
. TRBJ1-3 TRBV3-1/TRBV3-2 . CASSPLQGVGNTIYF TGTGCCAGCAGTCCCTTACAGGGAGTTGGAAACACCATATATTTT
. TRBJ2-1 TRBV28 TRBD2 CASRYQLAGDLAKQFF TGTGCCAGCAGATACCAACTAGCGGGAGATTTAGCAAAGCAGTTCTTC
once TRBJ2-1 TRBV2 . CASSEMEGATQEQFF TGTGCCAGCAGTGAAATGGAGGGAGCCACTCAGGAGCAGTTCTTC
. TRBJ1-4 TRBV6-5 . CASRPGSNSNEKLFF TGTGCCAGCAGACCAGGATCGAATTCTAATGAAAAACTGTTTTTT
. TRBJ1-4 TRBV6-6 TRBD1 CASRRTGGGEKLFF TGTGCCAGCAGACGGACAGGGGGCGGTGAAAAACTGTTTTTT